The 16 T cell receptor beta chains listed next were all sequenced from one sample in a study of molecular identifiers for immune sequencing clone quantification. TCRdb independently ran MiXCR on the PCR reads; one entry per CDR3 protein. Of a few hundred thousand distinct CDR3 sequences listed, 20% to 25% are singletons. What was sequenced was naive CD8+ T cells from blood, with Jurkat cell RNA spiked in. Sample subset: FACS-sorted CD8+CD4-CCR7+CD45RA+ naive T cells. These receptors all stem from a human donor in good health. Some libraries in this study had Jurkat cell RNA spiked in.

This clonotype was counted at least ten times. This rearrangement joins TRBV13 to TRBJ1-1, with no clear D. This CDR3 contains 13 residues. The V end was cut by 1 base, the J end by 6 bases, with 9 bases between. From germline, CDR1 is PRHDT and CDR2 FYEKMQ (reference sequence). CDR3 loop: CASSLDPLSEAFF. DNA for the CDR3: TGTGCCAGCAGCTTAGACCCACTCTCTGAAGCTTTCTTT.

Worth noting for this clonotype: A much larger clone sits a single nucleotide away, making a read error possible. The gene calls are TRBV14 and TRBJ2-3; D is undetermined. This CDR3 region has 14 residues. Germline V gives CDR1 SGHDN, CDR2 FVKESK. CDR3 sequence: CASSQDKRSDAQYF. The CDR3 nucleotides are TGTGCCAGCAGCCAAGATAAGAGATCAGATGCGCAGTATTTT.

This clonotype was detected only a few times. The rearrangement links TRBV10-3 to TRBJ1-2, with 9 bases lining up with TRBD1. Germline V gene sequence: CDR1 ENHRY, CDR2 SYGVKD. The CDR3 is 11 amino acids. J gave up 7 bases and V 10 bases, and 4 bases lay outside the gene matches. CDR3 sequence (DNA): TGTGCCACAGGGACAGGGAGTGGCTACACCTTC. Translated, it gives CATGTGSGYTF.

A few counts support this clonotype. In nucleotides, the CDR3 is TGTGCCAGCAGCGGGACTCCTGGCACCTACGAGCAGTACTTC. Translated: CASSGTPGTYEQYF. V is TRBV6-2 or TRBV6-3 and J is TRBJ2-7; a possible D gene is TRBD2 (6 bases). Per germline, CDR1 MNHEY and CDR2 SVGEGT. The ends were cut back, 6 bases at V and 2 bases at J, with 14 bases in the middle. CDR3 size: 14 residues.

The gene calls are TRBV24-1 and TRBJ2-3; the D gene is possibly TRBD1 (6 bases). The CDR3 consists of 13 residues. V dropped 9 bases and J dropped 4 bases, with 13 bases sitting between them. Germline V gene data show CDR1 as KGHDR and CDR2 as SFDVKD. The DNA of the CDR3 is TGTGCCACCGGAGGTGGGGGCTCAGATACGCAGTATTTT. It yields the protein CATGGGGSDTQYF.

This clonotype was found many times. The chain carries TRBV29-1 and TRBJ2-5; 8 nucleotides agree with TRBD2. CDR3 size: 16 residues. Germline CDR1 and CDR2: SQVTM and ANQGSEA. The ends lost 0 bases at V and 5 bases at J; junction bases unmatched: 11. CDR3 coding DNA: TGCAGCGTTGAAGATGGGACGGGAGGGCCTCTGGAGACCCAGTACTTC. This translates into CSVEDGTGGPLETQYF.

This clonotype has a count of ten or more. The chain recombines TRBV13 with TRBJ1-1; 10 positions match TRBD1. This CDR3 is 18 amino acids long. V trimming: 0 bases; J trimming: 0 bases; junction bases outside the gene matches: 7. Germline lookup yields CDR1 PRHDT and CDR2 FYEKMQ (reference sequence). DNA for the CDR3: TGTGCCAGCAGCTTAGGAGGACAGGGGGGGATCATGAACACTGAAGCTTTCTTT. Translating gives CASSLGGQGGIMNTEAFF.

This clonotype was seen ten or more times. CDR3 DNA: TGCAGCGTTGCCGGTTCCACAGGGCAGGAAGAGACCCAGTACTTC. Translated: CSVAGSTGQEETQYF. The genes are TRBV29-1 and TRBJ2-5; perhaps TRBD1 as D (6 bases). CDR3 size: 15 residues. V was pared by 4 bases and J by 3 bases, with 18 bases between. Germline assignment: CDR1 SQVTM and CDR2 ANQGSEA.

This clonotype was seen more than once but under ten times. The chain links TRBV5-8 to TRBJ2-7; possibly TRBD2 for D (6 bases). V lost 6 bases and J 0 bases, leaving 7 bases between the germline ends. The CDR3 consists of 12 residues. CDR1 and CDR2 from the germline V gene are SGHTS and YDEGEE. The CDR3 loop is CASTDYSYEQYF. CDR3 nucleotides: TGTGCCAGCACGGACTACTCCTACGAGCAGTACTTC.

This chain links TRBV12-3 or TRBV12-4 with TRBJ1-1, with unresolved D. CDR3 length equals 15 residues. The V end was cut by 6 bases, the J end by 2 bases, with 16 bases between. As DNA, the CDR3 is TGTGCCAGCAGCTCCTTCGACATGGTAAACACTGAAGCTTTCTTT. Translation: CASSSFDMVNTEAFF.

This clonotype was seen many times. The J gene is TRBJ1-5, the V gene TRBV5-6; D gene unclear. V was pared by 1 base and J by 9 bases, with 14 bases between. CDR1 is SGHDT, CDR2 YYEEEE, per germline. The CDR3 sequence is 14 residues long. This CDR3 reads CASSLFTEDSPQHF. The CDR3 bases are TGTGCCAGCAGCTTGTTTACCGAAGATTCGCCCCAGCATTTT.

In its sample, this clonotype was seen once. The chain combines TRBV4-3 with TRBJ2-7, with TRBD2 as a possible D gene (7 bases). This CDR3 region has 19 residues. CDR1 LGHNA and CDR2 YSLEER come from the germline V gene. Trimming removed 3 bases from V and 4 bases from J, with 28 bases in between. In nucleotides, the CDR3 is TGCGCCAGCAGCCAGCATGCAGCGGGGAGAAATTTAGGGGGTTACGAGCAGTACTTC. Translating it yields CASSQHAAGRNLGGYEQYF.

This clonotype was counted between two and nine times. Compared with germline, one end of the junction differs, possibly owing to a read error. CDR3 sequence (DNA): TGTGCCACCAGTGATTGGGCGAACACCGGGGGGCTGTTTTTT. Residues: CATSDWANTGGLFF. The rearrangement joins TRBV24-1 to TRBJ2-2; D might be TRBD2 (6 bases). This CDR3 region has 14 residues. Germline V gene data show CDR1 as KGHDR and CDR2 as SFDVKD.

At least ten counts were recorded for this clonotype. The chain links TRBV5-6 to TRBJ2-4, with D unclear. V lost 7 bases and J lost 3, with 17 bases in between. This CDR3 has 15 amino acids. Germline CDR1 is SGHDT and CDR2 is YYEEEE. For the CDR3, the DNA is TGTGCCAGCCACAGAAACTTTTTGGGCAAAAACATTCAGTACTTC. It is translated as CASHRNFLGKNIQYF.

This clonotype was seen only a few times. The rearrangement uses TRBV7-9 and TRBJ1-4, with 8 positions matching TRBD1. CDR1 is SEHNR, CDR2 FQNEAQ, per germline (reference sequence). Trimming took 5 bases from V and 9 from J; bases not matched to a gene: 8. This CDR3 is 14 amino acids long. The CDR3 protein is CASSPPGTGKKLFF. The CDR3 DNA is TGTGCCAGCAGCCCTCCCGGGACAGGTAAAAAACTGTTTTTT.

This clonotype was counted a few times. V is TRBV6-2 or TRBV6-3 and J is TRBJ2-1; D is unclear. The V and J ends lost 2 bases and 6 bases respectively, with 2 bases between them. CDR3 size: 11 residues. CDR1 and CDR2 from the germline V gene are MNHEY and SVGEGT. The CDR3: CASSYANEQFF. Here the CDR3 DNA reads TGTGCCAGCAGTTACGCCAATGAGCAGTTCTTC.